These T cell receptor beta chains were read from a single sample in a study of cytomegalovirus exposure and HLA in healthy donors. TCRdb's table, derived via immunoSEQ multiplex PCR, lists solely in-frame clones and lacks some. This table holds 95,000 to 100,000 clones, about 80% found once. Sequenced: PBMCs. These TCRs come from a middle-aged man in good health and CMV-seronegative. The CDR3 runs from the conserved cysteine through the conserved F or W. The D gene is left open where the match is weak. Size is omitted from some rows. Given values are once, few, many or a class for expanded clones.

D,J,V,size,CDR3,DNA
.,TRBJ2-3,TRBV27,.,CASWASATDTQYF,TGTGCCAGCTGGGCTAGCGCGACAGATACGCAGTATTTT
TRBD1,TRBJ2-5,TRBV5-1,.,CASSSGRGSNQETQYF,TGCGCCAGCAGCTCCGGCAGGGGGTCCAACCAAGAGACCCAGTACTTC
TRBD1,TRBJ2-7,TRBV5-1,.,CASFTGDASYEQYF,TGCGCCAGCTTTACAGGGGACGCCTCCTACGAGCAGTACTTC
.,TRBJ1-2,TRBV30,once,CASSPRVGYTF,TGTGCCTCCTCCCCCAGGGTTGGCTACACCTTC
.,TRBJ2-5,TRBV25-1,.,CASSASPQETQYF,TGTGCCAGCAGTGCTTCTCCCCAAGAGACCCAGTACTTC
.,TRBJ2-5,TRBV6-5,.,CASSYSILVSQETQYF,TGTGCCAGCAGTTACTCGATTCTGGTCAGCCAAGAGACCCAGTACTTC
TRBD1,TRBJ1-2,TRBV6-5,.,CASSLTGGSSGGYTF,TGTGCCAGCAGTCTTACAGGGGGCTCTAGTGGTGGCTACACCTTC
.,TRBJ1-1,TRBV15,few,CATSRDFLQIEAFF,TGTGCCACCAGCAGAGATTTCTTACAGATAGAAGCTTTCTTT
.,TRBJ1-1,TRBV6-4,.,CASSSGGRTEAFF,TGTGCCAGCAGTTCGGGGGGGAGGACTGAAGCTTTCTTT
.,TRBJ1-5,TRBV5-1,.,CASSVDSRGNQPQHF,TGCGCCAGCAGCGTCGACAGTCGGGGCAATCAGCCCCAGCATTTT
TRBD1,TRBJ1-2,TRBV4-1,.,CASSQEGTGPLYGYTF,TGCGCCAGCAGCCAAGAGGGGACAGGGCCCCTCTATGGCTACACCTTC